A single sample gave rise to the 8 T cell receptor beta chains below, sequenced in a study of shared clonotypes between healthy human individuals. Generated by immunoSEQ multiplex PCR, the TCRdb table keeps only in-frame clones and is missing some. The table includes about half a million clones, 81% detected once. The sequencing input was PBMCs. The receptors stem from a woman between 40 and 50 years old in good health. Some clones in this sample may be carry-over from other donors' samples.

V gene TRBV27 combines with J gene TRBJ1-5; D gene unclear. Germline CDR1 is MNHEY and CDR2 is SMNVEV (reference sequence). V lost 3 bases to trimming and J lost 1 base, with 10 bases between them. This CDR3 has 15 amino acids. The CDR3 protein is CASSFQITSNQPQHF. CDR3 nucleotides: TGTGCCAGCAGTTTCCAGATAACGAGCAATCAGCCCCAGCATTTT.

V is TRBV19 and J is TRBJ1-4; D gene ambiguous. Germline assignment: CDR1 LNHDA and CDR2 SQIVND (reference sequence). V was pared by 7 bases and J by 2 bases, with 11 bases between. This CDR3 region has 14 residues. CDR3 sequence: CASKEGSTNEKLFF. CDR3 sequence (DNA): TGTGCCAGTAAGGAGGGTTCGACTAATGAAAAACTGTTTTTT. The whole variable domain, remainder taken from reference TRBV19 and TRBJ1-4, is DGGITQSPKYLFRKEGQNVTLSCEQNLNHDAMYWYRQDPGQGLRLIYYSQIVNDFQKGDIAEGYSVSREKKESFPLTVTSAQKNPTAFYLCASKEGSTNEKLFFGSGTQLSVL.

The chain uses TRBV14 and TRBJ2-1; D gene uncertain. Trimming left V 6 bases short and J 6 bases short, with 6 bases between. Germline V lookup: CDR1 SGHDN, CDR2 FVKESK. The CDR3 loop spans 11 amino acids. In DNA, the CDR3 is TGTGCCAGCAGGGGGTTCAATGAGCAGTTCTTC. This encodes CASRGFNEQFF.

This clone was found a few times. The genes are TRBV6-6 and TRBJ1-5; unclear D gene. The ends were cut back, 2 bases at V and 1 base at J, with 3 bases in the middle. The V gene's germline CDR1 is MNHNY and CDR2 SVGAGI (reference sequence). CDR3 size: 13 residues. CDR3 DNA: TGTGCCAGCAGTTACACCAGCAATCAGCCCCAGCATTTT. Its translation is CASSYTSNQPQHF.

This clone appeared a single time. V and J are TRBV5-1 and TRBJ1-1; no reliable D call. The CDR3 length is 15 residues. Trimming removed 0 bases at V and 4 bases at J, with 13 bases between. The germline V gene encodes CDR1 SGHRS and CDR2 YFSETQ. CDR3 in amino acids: CASSLVLGMGTEAFF. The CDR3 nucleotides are TGCGCCAGCAGCTTGGTATTGGGGATGGGCACTGAAGCTTTCTTT.

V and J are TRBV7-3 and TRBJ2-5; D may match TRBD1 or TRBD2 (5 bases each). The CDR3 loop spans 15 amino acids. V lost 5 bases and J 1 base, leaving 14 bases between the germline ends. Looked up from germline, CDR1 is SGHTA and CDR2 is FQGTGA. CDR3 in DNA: TGTGCCAGCAGCAGAGGGGTCCATGCCCAAGAGACCCAGTACTTC. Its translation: CASSRGVHAQETQYF.

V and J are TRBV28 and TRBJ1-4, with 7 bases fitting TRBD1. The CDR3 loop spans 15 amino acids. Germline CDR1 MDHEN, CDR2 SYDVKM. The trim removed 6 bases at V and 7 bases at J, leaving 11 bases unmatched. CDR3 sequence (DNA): TGTGCCAGCAGGATGATAGGGGGCGGCGGTGAAAAACTGTTTTTT. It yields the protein CASRMIGGGGEKLFF.

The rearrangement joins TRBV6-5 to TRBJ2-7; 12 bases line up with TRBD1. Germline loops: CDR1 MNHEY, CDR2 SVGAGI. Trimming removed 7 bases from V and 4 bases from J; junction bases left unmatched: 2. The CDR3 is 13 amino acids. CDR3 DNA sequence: TGTGCCAGCAAGGGACAGGGGGCTTACGAGCAGTACTTC. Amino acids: CASKGQGAYEQYF.